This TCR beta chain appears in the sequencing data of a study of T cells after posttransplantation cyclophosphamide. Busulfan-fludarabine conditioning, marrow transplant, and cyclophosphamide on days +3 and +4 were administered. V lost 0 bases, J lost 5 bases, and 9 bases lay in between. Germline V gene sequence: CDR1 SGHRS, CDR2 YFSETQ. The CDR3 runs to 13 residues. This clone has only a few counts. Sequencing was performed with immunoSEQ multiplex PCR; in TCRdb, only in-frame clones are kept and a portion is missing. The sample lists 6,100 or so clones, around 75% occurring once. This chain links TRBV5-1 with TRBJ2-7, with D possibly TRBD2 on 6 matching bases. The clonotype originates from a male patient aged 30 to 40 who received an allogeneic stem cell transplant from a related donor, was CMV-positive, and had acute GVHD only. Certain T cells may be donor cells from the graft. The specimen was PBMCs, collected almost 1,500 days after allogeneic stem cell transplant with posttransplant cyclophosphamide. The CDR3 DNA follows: TGCGCCAGCAGCTTGGCCACGGGGGACGAGCAGTACTTC. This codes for CASSLATGDEQYF.